The T cell receptor (beta chain) under discussion was sequenced for a study of CD8 T cells in ankylosing spondylitis. In its sample, this clonotype was seen many times. MiXCR, run by TCRdb on the 5' RACE reads, gives a single entry per CDR3 protein. The sample lists about 240,000 distinct CDR3 sequences; 7.5% to 9% were seen once. This receptor was taken from a male donor with ankylosing spondylitis or in good health (not recorded which). Material for sequencing was blood, either unsorted or a sorted T cell fraction (not recorded which).

CDR3 residues: CSARLYTGELFF. The CDR3 DNA reads TGCAGTGCTAGACTATACACCGGGGAGCTGTTTTTT. This chain connects TRBV20-1 to TRBJ2-2; no firm D call. The CDR3 runs 12 residues. V was pared by 2 bases and J by 3 bases, with 4 bases between. Germline V lookup: CDR1 DFQATT, CDR2 SNEGSKA (reference sequence).